These T cell receptor beta chains were read from a single sample in a study of T cell responses to AZD1222 COVID-19 vaccine. Here immunoSEQ multiplex PCR was the method, and the copy in TCRdb shows in-frame clones only, minus some. The data contain about 160,000 clones, 91% of them singletons. Sequences were derived from peripheral blood, sampled on day 0 of AZD1222 vaccination. All receptors come from an adult in good health. Each CDR3 is given with its conserved first and last residue. A D gene is named only where the DNA matches it firmly. The size of a clone is reported for some rows only, either as once, few or many, or as a class for expanded clones.

>TRBV3-1/TRBV3-2|TRBJ2-7|-|-|15
CASSQDRKRSYEQYF
TGTGCCAGCAGCCAAGATCGGAAAAGGTCCTACGAGCAGTACTTC
>TRBV5-3|TRBJ2-1|-|-|17
CARSCRKVIFSYNEQFF
TGTGCCAGAAGCTGCCGTAAAGTGATTTTCTCCTACAATGAGCAGTTCTTC
>TRBV12-3/TRBV12-4|TRBJ2-1|-|-|12
CASRVSYNEQFF
TGTGCCAGCAGAGTCTCCTACAATGAGCAGTTCTTC
>TRBV25-1|TRBJ2-7|-|-|14
CASSENGITYEQYF
TGTGCCAGCAGTGAAAACGGGATCACCTACGAGCAGTACTTC
>TRBV6-2/TRBV6-3|TRBJ2-1|-|TRBD1|15
CASSFEQGSYNEQFF
TGTGCCAGCAGTTTCGAACAGGGGTCCTACAATGAGCAGTTCTTC
>TRBV28|TRBJ2-5|few|-|13
CASMRQGYETQYF
TGTGCCAGCATGCGGCAGGGGTATGAGACCCAGTACTTC
>TRBV27|TRBJ2-7|-|TRBD2|15
CASSLLAGVWAEQYF
TGTGCCAGCAGTTTACTAGCGGGAGTATGGGCCGAGCAGTACTTC
>TRBV11-2|TRBJ1-1|-|-|13
CASSLGGRVEAFF
TGTGCCAGCAGCTTGGGGGGGCGCGTGGAAGCTTTCTTT
>TRBV5-8|TRBJ1-3|-|TRBD1|19
CASNYRGRRGSGSGNTIYF
TGTGCCAGCAACTACAGGGGGAGGAGAGGCAGCGGCTCTGGAAACACCATATATTTT
>TRBV11-2|TRBJ2-3|-|-|16
CASSKTGGLSTDTQYF
TGTGCCAGCAGCAAGACTGGGGGTCTGAGCACAGATACGCAGTATTTT
>TRBV7-6|TRBJ1-1|-|TRBD1|14
CASSPDRGHTEAFF
TGTGCCAGCAGCCCCGACAGGGGGCACACTGAAGCTTTCTTT
>TRBV14|TRBJ1-1|-|-|13
CASSQNMGTEAFF
TGTGCCAGCAGCCAAAATATGGGGACTGAAGCTTTCTTT
>TRBV11-1|TRBJ2-7|-|-|15
CASSSGGGSSYEQYF
TGTGCCAGCAGCTCAGGTGGGGGGAGCTCCTACGAGCAGTACTTC
>TRBV3-1/TRBV3-2|TRBJ2-7|-|-|15
CASSQEIASSYEQYF
TGTGCCAGCAGCCAAGAGATCGCCAGCTCCTACGAGCAGTACTTC
>TRBV4-3|TRBJ1-1|-|TRBD1|15
CASSQSNRGGTEAFF
TGCGCCAGCAGCCAGTCCAACAGGGGAGGAACTGAAGCTTTCTTT
>TRBV28|TRBJ1-1|few|TRBD1|15
CASSLSGGVRTEAFF
TGTGCCAGCAGTTTGTCAGGGGGCGTTAGGACTGAAGCTTTCTTT
>TRBV7-9|TRBJ2-7|-|-|16
CASSPPAAGEANEQYF
TGTGCCAGCAGCCCCCCCGCGGCAGGGGAGGCCAACGAGCAGTACTTC
>TRBV27|TRBJ2-1|-|TRBD1|16
CASSFLGTGVYMEQFF
TGTGCCAGCAGTTTTCTCGGGACAGGGGTATACATGGAGCAGTTCTTC
>TRBV7-9|TRBJ1-1|-|-|11
CASSLEWVAFF
TGTGCCAGCAGCTTAGAGTGGGTGGCTTTCTTT
>TRBV4-3|TRBJ2-1|-|TRBD1|15
CASSQDRGLINEQFF
TGCGCCAGCAGCCAAGACAGGGGGTTAATCAATGAGCAGTTCTTC
>TRBV5-4|TRBJ1-2|-|-|12
CASSLWGYGYTF
TGTGCCAGCAGCTTGTGGGGATATGGCTACACCTTC
>TRBV5-1|TRBJ2-5|-|-|15
CASSKNTGFKETQYF
TGCGCCAGCAGCAAAAATACAGGGTTTAAAGAGACCCAGTACTTC
>TRBV6-5|TRBJ1-4|-|-|15
CASSLDGGRRKKLFF
TGTGCCAGCAGTCTGGACGGAGGGCGTAGGAAAAAACTGTTTTTT
>TRBV28|TRBJ1-2|-|TRBD1|14
CASSVMGQGYGYTF
TGTGCCAGCAGTGTAATGGGACAGGGCTATGGCTACACCTTC
>TRBV4-3|TRBJ2-3|once|-|13
CASSQAGSATQYF
TGCGCCAGCAGCCAAGCCGGGTCAGCTACGCAGTATTTT
>TRBV5-6|TRBJ2-6|-|-|16
CASSSTKISGANVLTF
TGTGCCAGCAGCTCGACTAAAATTTCTGGGGCCAACGTCCTGACTTTC
>TRBV28|TRBJ1-1|once|-|15
CAASRGFWGNTEAFF
TGTGCCGCCTCACGCGGGTTCTGGGGGAACACTGAAGCTTTCTTT
>TRBV5-1|TRBJ2-7|-|TRBD2|13
CASSTPGGLEQYF
TGCGCCAGCAGCACCCCGGGGGGATTAGAGCAGTACTTC
>TRBV19|TRBJ2-1|-|TRBD2|15
CASSIVAGTYNEQFF
TGTGCCAGTAGTATAGTAGCGGGGACCTACAATGAGCAGTTCTTC
>TRBV15|TRBJ1-4|-|-|16
CATSSVLGGGNEKLFF
TGTGCCACCAGCAGCGTACTGGGGGGCGGGAATGAAAAACTGTTTTTT
>TRBV14|TRBJ2-1|-|-|15
CASSLVGRPQDEQFF
TGTGCCAGCAGCCTCGTTGGACGTCCCCAGGATGAGCAGTTCTTC
>TRBV11-2|TRBJ2-7|-|TRBD1|15
CASSFSTGVRYEQYF
TGTGCCAGCAGCTTTTCGACAGGGGTCCGCTACGAGCAGTACTTC
>TRBV29-1|TRBJ1-2|-|TRBD1|13
CSVRLDRNYGYTF
TGCAGCGTTCGCCTGGACAGGAACTATGGCTACACCTTC